This is a list of T cell receptor beta chains from one sample in a study of T cell repertoires in cytomegalovirus infection. Antigen specificity for these receptors is unknown. MiXCR was run by TCRdb on the reads, yielding one entry per CDR3 protein. The repertoire holds 650,000 to 900,000 distinct CDR3 sequences, with about 29% as singletons. The sequencing here drew on cultured CD8+ T cells from PBMCs, taken from culture after CMV antigen stimulation. Source of these receptors: a human donor in good health (CMV status not recorded). Some clones in this sample may be carry-over from other donors' samples. CDR3s include the opening cysteine and the closing phenylalanine or tryptophan. A D gene is named only where the DNA matches it firmly. Expanded clones are given a class, and other clones once, few, many or no size at all.

D	size	V	J	CDR3	DNA
NA	NA	TRBV20-1	TRBJ2-3	CSARKIDTQYF	TGCAGTGCTAGGAAGATTGATACGCAGTATTTT
TRBD1	many	TRBV7-2	TRBJ1-2	CASSLPTQGIYGYTF	TGTGCCAGCAGCTTACCGACACAGGGGATCTATGGCTACACCTTC
NA	NA	TRBV7-9	TRBJ2-1	CASGRDNEQFF	TGTGCCAGCGGCCGGGACAATGAGCAGTTCTTC
TRBD2	few	TRBV12-3/TRBV12-4	TRBJ2-1	CASSRGVSYNEQFF	TGTGCCAGCAGCCGGGGGGTGTCCTACAATGAGCAGTTCTTC
TRBD2	few	TRBV7-9	TRBJ2-1	CASSTVAGGLRDEQFF	TGTGCCAGCAGCACTGTAGCGGGGGGCCTTCGCGATGAGCAGTTCTTC
NA	few	TRBV27	TRBJ2-5	CASSSPGDGRETQYF	TGTGCCAGCAGTTCGCCAGGGGATGGGCGAGAGACCCAGTACTTC
TRBD1	few	TRBV11-3	TRBJ1-1	CASSGGQGARTEAFF	TGTGCCAGCAGCGGAGGACAGGGGGCGCGCACTGAAGCTTTCTTT
NA	few	TRBV4-1	TRBJ2-6	CASSQDQSGANVLTF	TGCGCCAGCAGCCAAGACCAGTCAGGGGCCAACGTCCTGACTTTC
TRBD1	NA	TRBV7-3	TRBJ2-5	CASSGQGRGETQYF	TGTGCCAGCAGCGGACAGGGTCGGGGCGAGACCCAGTACTTC
NA	few	TRBV4-1	TRBJ1-4	CASSQDLRVLFF	TGCGCCAGCAGCCAAGATTTAAGGGTGCTGTTTTTT
TRBD1	NA	TRBV7-2	TRBJ1-2	CASSLEGGLWSYTF	TGTGCCAGCAGCTTAGAAGGGGGCCTCTGGAGCTACACCTTC
TRBD1	many	TRBV7-6	TRBJ2-1	CASSPQTGGGYYNEQFF	TGTGCCAGCAGCCCTCAGACAGGGGGGGGCTATTACAATGAGCAGTTCTTC
TRBD2	NA	TRBV20-1	TRBJ2-1	CSATTSESYWGNEQFF	TGCAGTGCAACCACTAGCGAGTCCTATTGGGGTAATGAGCAGTTCTTC
TRBD2	NA	TRBV20-1	TRBJ2-1	CSAPRGAPLNEQFF	TGCAGTGCTCCGCGGGGGGCCCCGCTCAATGAGCAGTTCTTC
TRBD1	few	TRBV7-9	TRBJ1-6	CASSPIRDRGNSPLHF	TGTGCCAGCAGCCCGATCCGGGACAGGGGGAATTCACCCCTCCACTTT
NA	NA	TRBV12-3/TRBV12-4	TRBJ2-1	CASTGQSGDYNEQFF	TGTGCCAGTACAGGGCAAAGTGGAGACTACAATGAGCAGTTCTTC
NA	NA	TRBV10-3	TRBJ2-2	CAYRRDTGELFF	TGTGCGTATCGTAGGGACACCGGGGAGCTGTTTTTT
TRBD2	NA	TRBV7-9	TRBJ2-1	CASRSQRGSPYNEQFF	TGTGCCAGCAGAAGCCAGCGGGGGAGCCCATACAATGAGCAGTTCTTC
NA	NA	TRBV13	TRBJ1-4	CASSYRVRDEKLFF	TGTGCCAGCAGCTATAGAGTCAGAGATGAAAAACTGTTTTTT
NA	NA	TRBV7-2	TRBJ2-5	CASRSWDHQETQYF	TGTGCCAGCCGTAGTTGGGATCACCAAGAGACCCAGTACTTC
NA	NA	TRBV10-3	TRBJ2-2	CAISEDRTNTGELFF	TGTGCCATCAGTGAGGACAGGACGAACACCGGGGAGCTGTTTTTT
NA	NA	TRBV29-1	TRBJ2-7	CSVPGAYEQYF	TGCAGCGTGCCAGGGGCCTACGAGCAGTACTTC
TRBD2	many	TRBV7-8	TRBJ2-2	CASSPPQSGGGELFF	TGTGCCAGCAGCCCGCCCCAAAGCGGGGGCGGGGAGCTGTTTTTT
NA	NA	TRBV27	TRBJ1-1	CASSLSPRGEAFF	TGTGCCAGCAGTTTATCCCCGAGGGGGGAAGCTTTCTTT